The 9 T cell receptor beta chains in this list originate from one sample, sequenced in a study of cytomegalovirus exposure and HLA in healthy donors. Amplification used 60 Vbeta primers and 13 Jbeta primers. Sequencing used immunoSEQ multiplex PCR; TCRdb keeps in-frame clones, though not all of them. Among around 130,000 clones listed, about 8.5% were seen once. The sample consisted of PBMCs. Receptors originate from a man aged 35 to 55 in good health and CMV-seronegative.

The rearrangement links TRBV6-6 to TRBJ2-7, with D possibly TRBD1 on 5 matching bases. Germline CDR1 and CDR2: MNHNY and SVGAGI (reference sequence). The CDR3 is 13 amino acids. The germline V and J ends were trimmed by 6 bases and 1 base, with 10 bases remaining between them. CDR3 protein: CASRGSGSYEQYF. The CDR3 nucleotides read TGTGCCAGCAGGGGGTCAGGGTCCTACGAGCAGTACTTC.

This clone was observed a few times. For the CDR3, the DNA is TGCGCCAGCAGCGGAACAGGGAACCAAGAGACCCAGTACTTC. Residues: CASSGTGNQETQYF. This chain links TRBV5-1 with TRBJ2-5, with D possibly being TRBD1 (6 bases). Germline CDR1 reads SGHRS; CDR2 reads YFSETQ. V was shortened by 4 bases and J by 0 bases, with 10 bases between the two germline ends. This CDR3 contains 14 residues.

The sample holds a few counts of this clone. The chain combines TRBV27 with TRBJ1-1, with TRBD1 as a possible D gene (5 bases). V was cut by 2 bases and J by 7 bases, with 8 bases left in between. This CDR3 spans 12 amino acids. CDR1 and CDR2 from the germline V gene are MNHEY and SMNVEV (reference sequence). CDR3 nucleotide sequence: TGTGCCAGCAGTTTAAGGGGTGATGAAGCTTTCTTT. Its protein product is CASSLRGDEAFF.

In this sample, this clone turned up a few times. The chain employs TRBV7-9 and TRBJ1-2; D unresolved. Germline-derived CDR1 and CDR2 are SEHNR and FQNEAQ (reference sequence). Between the trimmed V and J ends, which lost 8 bases and 4 bases, there was a span of 8 bases. The CDR3 runs 11 residues. CDR3 amino acids: CASGSGYGYTF. The CDR3 DNA reads TGTGCCAGCGGAAGCGGCTATGGCTACACCTTC. Combining the CDR3 with reference TRBV7-9 and TRBJ1-2 gives the whole variable domain DTGVSQNPRHKITKRGQNVTFRCDPISEHNRLYWYRQTLGQGPEFLTYFQNEAQLEKSRLLSDRFSAERPKGSFSTLEIQRTEQGDSAMYLCASGSGYGYTFGSGTRLTVV.

J is TRBJ2-3 and V is TRBV18; tentatively, D is TRBD1 (8 bases). The CDR3 is made up of 15 amino acids. V shed 6 bases and J shed 4 bases, with 17 bases lying between them. Per the germline V gene, CDR1 is KGHSH and CDR2 is LQKENI. The CDR3 loop reads CASSHGQGGPDTQYF. The CDR3 DNA sequence: TGTGCCAGCTCCCACGGACAGGGAGGGCCAGATACGCAGTATTTT.

The table lists this clone with a few counts. The J gene is TRBJ1-2, the V gene TRBV30; tentative D call: TRBD1 (5 bases). The germline CDR1 and CDR2 sequences are GTSNPN and SVGIG (reference sequence). This CDR3 is built from 12 residues. Trimming took 8 bases from V and 0 from J, leaving 10 bases between them. CDR3 sequence reads: CAGALANYGYTF. In DNA, the CDR3 is TGTGCCGGGGCGTTAGCTAACTATGGCTACACCTTC.

The sample holds a few counts of this clone. This chain uses TRBV4-3 with TRBJ2-3, with 10 bases fitting TRBD2. Germline V gives CDR1 LGHNA, CDR2 YSLEER. J lost 6 bases, V lost 4 bases, and 10 bases had no gene match. The CDR3 runs 16 residues. This CDR3 reads CASSLNSGGLGDTQYF. CDR3 sequence (DNA): TGCGCCAGCAGCCTTAATAGCGGGGGGCTCGGGGATACGCAGTATTTT.

The V gene is TRBV2, the J gene TRBJ2-5; 7 positions agree with TRBD1. The CDR3 has 18 amino acids. With V trimmed by 1 base and J by 5 bases, 16 bases remained unmatched. Germline CDR1 and CDR2: SNHLY and FYNNEI. The CDR3 DNA reads TGTGCCAGCAGTGAAGAGATTGGGGTACAGGGGATGCAGGAGACCCAGTACTTC. This codes for CASSEEIGVQGMQETQYF.

This rearrangement joins TRBV27 to TRBJ1-6; tentative D call: TRBD1 (5 bases). CDR3 size: 13 residues. Deletions cut 6 bases from V and 8 bases from J, with 11 bases between. Germline loops: CDR1 MNHEY, CDR2 SMNVEV (reference sequence). The CDR3 DNA sequence: TGTGCCAGCAGCTGGAGGGGTGATTCACCCCTCCACTTT. It encodes CASSWRGDSPLHF.